The rows below give T cell receptor beta chains drawn from one sample of a study of T cell responses to AZD1222 COVID-19 vaccine. Data came from immunoSEQ multiplex PCR; TCRdb stores just in-frame clones and leaves some out. The sample carries some 120,000 clones, roughly 90% recorded once. Here the sequenced sample was peripheral blood, taken on day 0 of AZD1222 vaccination. These receptors were obtained from an adult in good health. The CDR3 runs from the conserved cysteine through the conserved F or W. A D gene is named only where the DNA matches it firmly. Size is omitted from some rows. Given values are once, few, many or a class for expanded clones.

clone_size: -
j_call: TRBJ1-2
d_call: -
v_call: TRBV5-1
cdr3_nt: TGCGCCAGCAGCCGAGGGTCGGCAGTTACAGACTATGGCTACACCTTC
cdr3_aa: CASSRGSAVTDYGYTF

clone_size: -
j_call: TRBJ2-2
d_call: TRBD1
v_call: TRBV28
cdr3_nt: TGTGCCAGCAGTACGTGGACAGGGGGCAACACCGGGGAGCTGTTTTTT
cdr3_aa: CASSTWTGGNTGELFF

clone_size: -
j_call: TRBJ2-1
d_call: TRBD1
v_call: TRBV24-1
cdr3_nt: TGTGCCACCAAGGGACAGGTAAACAATGAGCAGTTCTTC
cdr3_aa: CATKGQVNNEQFF

clone_size: -
j_call: TRBJ2-1
d_call: -
v_call: TRBV6-5
cdr3_nt: TGTGCCAGCAGTTACGGGCCAGCCCTCAATGAGCAGTTCTTC
cdr3_aa: CASSYGPALNEQFF

clone_size: -
j_call: TRBJ2-2
d_call: -
v_call: TRBV6-6
cdr3_nt: TGTGCCAGCAGCTTCGACTCTAACGGGGAGCTGTTTTTT
cdr3_aa: CASSFDSNGELFF

clone_size: -
j_call: TRBJ1-1
d_call: -
v_call: TRBV5-8
cdr3_nt: TGTGCCAGCAGTACCCCTATAAGCAGCAACACTGAAGCTTTCTTT
cdr3_aa: CASSTPISSNTEAFF

clone_size: -
j_call: TRBJ1-4
d_call: -
v_call: TRBV10-3
cdr3_nt: TGTGCCATCAGTGACGCAACCCTAGGGAATGAAAAACTGTTTTTT
cdr3_aa: CAISDATLGNEKLFF

clone_size: -
j_call: TRBJ1-3
d_call: -
v_call: TRBV10-3
cdr3_nt: TGTGCCATCAGTGAGTTGGCGCGTAAAGGGAACACCATATATTTT
cdr3_aa: CAISELARKGNTIYF

clone_size: -
j_call: TRBJ1-2
d_call: TRBD1
v_call: TRBV6-5
cdr3_nt: TGTGCCAGCAGGGACAGGGGGGCTCGGGGCTACACCTTC
cdr3_aa: CASRDRGARGYTF

clone_size: once
j_call: TRBJ2-1
d_call: TRBD2
v_call: TRBV6-1
cdr3_nt: TGTGCCAGCAGTGAAGCGGTCCGGGGGGGAATCTCCAATGAGCAGTTCTTC
cdr3_aa: CASSEAVRGGISNEQFF

clone_size: -
j_call: TRBJ1-1
d_call: -
v_call: TRBV2
cdr3_nt: TGTGCCAGCAGTCAGTATAGGGGACGGGTTTTCTTT
cdr3_aa: CASSQYRGRVFF

clone_size: -
j_call: TRBJ2-4
d_call: -
v_call: TRBV7-6
cdr3_nt: TGTGCCAGCAGCGGGGGTGAGGGGACCAAAAACATTCAGTACTTC
cdr3_aa: CASSGGEGTKNIQYF

clone_size: -
j_call: TRBJ2-1
d_call: -
v_call: TRBV6-1
cdr3_nt: TGTGCCAGCAGTGAAGGGATAGAACAGTTCTTC
cdr3_aa: CASSEGIEQFF

clone_size: -
j_call: TRBJ1-2
d_call: TRBD1
v_call: TRBV5-1
cdr3_nt: TGCGCCAGCAATGTTACAGGGGGAAATTGCGGCTACACCTTC
cdr3_aa: CASNVTGGNCGYTF

clone_size: -
j_call: TRBJ1-1
d_call: TRBD1
v_call: TRBV6-5
cdr3_nt: TGTGCCAGCAGTTACTCGTATACAGGGGGCATGACTGAAGCTTTCTTT
cdr3_aa: CASSYSYTGGMTEAFF

clone_size: -
j_call: TRBJ2-1
d_call: TRBD2
v_call: TRBV5-1
cdr3_nt: TGCGCCAGCAGCTGGGAGGCTAGCGGGACCTTCAATGAGCAGTTCTTC
cdr3_aa: CASSWEASGTFNEQFF

clone_size: once
j_call: TRBJ1-1
d_call: -
v_call: TRBV2
cdr3_nt: TGTGCCAGCAGTAATAATATGAACACTGAAGCTTTCTTT
cdr3_aa: CASSNNMNTEAFF

clone_size: few
j_call: TRBJ1-1
d_call: TRBD1
v_call: TRBV18
cdr3_nt: TGTGCCAGCTCACTGGACAGGGAAGGAGGAAAAGCTTTCTTT
cdr3_aa: CASSLDREGGKAFF

clone_size: once
j_call: TRBJ2-5
d_call: TRBD2
v_call: TRBV6-5
cdr3_nt: TGTGCCAGCAGTTTTTTTACTAGCGGGGCCCAAGAGACCCAGTACTTC
cdr3_aa: CASSFFTSGAQETQYF

clone_size: -
j_call: TRBJ2-5
d_call: TRBD1
v_call: TRBV7-9
cdr3_nt: TGTGCCAGCAGCCCTACTAAACAGGGGATTGGTGAGACCCAGTACTTC
cdr3_aa: CASSPTKQGIGETQYF

clone_size: -
j_call: TRBJ1-1
d_call: -
v_call: TRBV7-9
cdr3_nt: TGTGCCAGCAGACGAAGAGCGAACACTGAAGCTTTCTTT
cdr3_aa: CASRRRANTEAFF

clone_size: -
j_call: TRBJ1-3
d_call: -
v_call: TRBV4-1
cdr3_nt: TGCGCCAGCAGCCACGAACCGAACAATAAACTCATATATTTT
cdr3_aa: CASSHEPNNKLIYF

clone_size: -
j_call: TRBJ1-5
d_call: -
v_call: TRBV28
cdr3_nt: TGTGCCAGCAGTTTGGGTGATAGCATTTTCCAGCCCCAGCATTTT
cdr3_aa: CASSLGDSIFQPQHF

clone_size: -
j_call: TRBJ2-1
d_call: -
v_call: TRBV7-9
cdr3_nt: TGTGCCAGCCGGAGCTACAATGAGCAGTTCTTC
cdr3_aa: CASRSYNEQFF

clone_size: -
j_call: TRBJ1-1
d_call: -
v_call: TRBV5-4
cdr3_nt: TGTGCCAGCAGCTCGCAACAGGGCGGGGACACTGAAGCTTTCTTT
cdr3_aa: CASSSQQGGDTEAFF

clone_size: -
j_call: TRBJ2-1
d_call: TRBD2
v_call: TRBV10-3
cdr3_nt: TGTGCCATCAGGGGTGGGGGAGCGGGAAGCTCCTACAATGAGCAGTTCTTC
cdr3_aa: CAIRGGGAGSSYNEQFF

clone_size: -
j_call: TRBJ1-6
d_call: -
v_call: TRBV27
cdr3_nt: TGTGCCAGCAGTTTATCGAGGGGACTGTCCTGGGATTCACCCCTCCACTTT
cdr3_aa: CASSLSRGLSWDSPLHF

clone_size: -
j_call: TRBJ2-3
d_call: TRBD1
v_call: TRBV7-2
cdr3_nt: TGTGCCAGCAGCGTCGAGGGGACAGGGGTCGATACGCAGTATTTT
cdr3_aa: CASSVEGTGVDTQYF

clone_size: once
j_call: TRBJ2-3
d_call: TRBD2
v_call: TRBV9
cdr3_nt: TGTGCCAGCAGCCTCCAGGGGAGGGGACTAGCGGGGAGAGATACGCAGTATTTT
cdr3_aa: CASSLQGRGLAGRDTQYF

clone_size: -
j_call: TRBJ2-7
d_call: -
v_call: TRBV9
cdr3_nt: TGTGCCAGCAGCGTATACCCCGACGGAACGGTAAGCGAGCAGTACTTC
cdr3_aa: CASSVYPDGTVSEQYF

clone_size: -
j_call: TRBJ1-5
d_call: -
v_call: TRBV10-2
cdr3_nt: TGCGCCACCAGCTCCTCAGGGGGCAATCAGCCCCAGCATTTT
cdr3_aa: CATSSSGGNQPQHF

clone_size: -
j_call: TRBJ2-2
d_call: -
v_call: TRBV7-3
cdr3_nt: TGTGCCAGCAGCTTAAGAGGACAGAGCACCGGGGAGCTGTTTTTT
cdr3_aa: CASSLRGQSTGELFF

clone_size: -
j_call: TRBJ2-5
d_call: TRBD2
v_call: TRBV7-2
cdr3_nt: TGTGCCAGCAGCTTGGGGGGGCAAGAGACCCAGTACTTC
cdr3_aa: CASSLGGQETQYF

clone_size: -
j_call: TRBJ1-3
d_call: -
v_call: TRBV30
cdr3_nt: TGTGCCTGGAGTGTAGAACACACCATATATTTT
cdr3_aa: CAWSVEHTIYF

clone_size: -
j_call: TRBJ2-3
d_call: -
v_call: TRBV27
cdr3_nt: TGTGCCAGCAGACCCACCCGTCGGGGTCCCGTCTCAGATACGCAGTATTTT
cdr3_aa: CASRPTRRGPVSDTQYF

clone_size: -
j_call: TRBJ2-1
d_call: -
v_call: TRBV5-4
cdr3_nt: TGTGCCAGCAGCTTGGAGGTAGCGTACTACAATGAGCAGTTCTTC
cdr3_aa: CASSLEVAYYNEQFF

clone_size: -
j_call: TRBJ1-5
d_call: -
v_call: TRBV19
cdr3_nt: TGTGCCAGTAGTATAGAGTCAGGAGTTAATCAGCCCCAGCATTTT
cdr3_aa: CASSIESGVNQPQHF

clone_size: -
j_call: TRBJ1-6
d_call: -
v_call: TRBV7-9
cdr3_nt: TGTGCCAGCAGCTTAAATCATTCACCCCTCCACTTT
cdr3_aa: CASSLNHSPLHF

clone_size: -
j_call: TRBJ2-6
d_call: -
v_call: TRBV6-1
cdr3_nt: TGTGCCAGCAGTGAATTCTCTGGGGCCAACGTCCTGACTTTC
cdr3_aa: CASSEFSGANVLTF

clone_size: -
j_call: TRBJ1-1
d_call: TRBD1
v_call: TRBV5-1
cdr3_nt: TGCGCCAGCTCTCGGGACAGGGGAGGCCACACTGAAGCTTTCTTT
cdr3_aa: CASSRDRGGHTEAFF

clone_size: -
j_call: TRBJ2-1
d_call: -
v_call: TRBV3-1/TRBV3-2
cdr3_nt: TGTGCCAGCAGCCAAGATCTCGTTCATGGGCGCTCCTACAATGAGCAGTTCTTC
cdr3_aa: CASSQDLVHGRSYNEQFF

clone_size: once
j_call: TRBJ2-7
d_call: -
v_call: TRBV5-1
cdr3_nt: TGCGCCAGCAGCTTGGGTACCTCGGTCGAGCAGTACTTC
cdr3_aa: CASSLGTSVEQYF

clone_size: -
j_call: TRBJ1-2
d_call: -
v_call: TRBV18
cdr3_nt: TGTGCCAGCTCCACCGGGACCCAATATCGTGGCTACACCTTC
cdr3_aa: CASSTGTQYRGYTF

clone_size: -
j_call: TRBJ1-5
d_call: TRBD1
v_call: TRBV30
cdr3_nt: TGTGCCTGGAGGGGACAGGGGCGCAATCAGCCCCAGCATTTT
cdr3_aa: CAWRGQGRNQPQHF

clone_size: -
j_call: TRBJ1-1
d_call: -
v_call: TRBV9
cdr3_nt: TGTGCCAGCAGCGTAGTCCCAGCTTGGAACACTGAAGCTTTCTTT
cdr3_aa: CASSVVPAWNTEAFF

clone_size: -
j_call: TRBJ1-1
d_call: -
v_call: TRBV2
cdr3_nt: TGTGCCCGTGGGGGCAGGCCTGAAGCTTTCTTT
cdr3_aa: CARGGRPEAFF

clone_size: -
j_call: TRBJ2-3
d_call: TRBD2
v_call: TRBV6-5
cdr3_nt: TGTGCCACTTCTCTAGCGGGCACAGATACGCAGTATTTT
cdr3_aa: CATSLAGTDTQYF

clone_size: -
j_call: TRBJ1-1
d_call: -
v_call: TRBV9
cdr3_nt: TGTGCCAGCAGCGTAGGTTCGGAGGGACGAGCTTTCTTT
cdr3_aa: CASSVGSEGRAFF

clone_size: -
j_call: TRBJ2-1
d_call: -
v_call: TRBV19
cdr3_nt: TGTGCCAGTAGTAGTAGGGGGGGCGGACACAATGAGCAGTTCTTC
cdr3_aa: CASSSRGGGHNEQFF

clone_size: -
j_call: TRBJ1-1
d_call: TRBD1
v_call: TRBV12-5
cdr3_nt: TGTGCTAGTGGTTTACGGCTGACAGGGAACATGAACACTGAAGCTTTCTTT
cdr3_aa: CASGLRLTGNMNTEAFF

clone_size: -
j_call: TRBJ1-3
d_call: -
v_call: TRBV20-1
cdr3_nt: TGCATTTGGGCCTCTGGAAACACCATATATTTT
cdr3_aa: CIWASGNTIYF